This T cell receptor beta chain was recovered during a study of graft-versus-host responses after intestinal transplantation. Study overall: Grafts were multivisceral, liver-intestinal, or isolated intestinal. For two to three years after anti-thymocyte globulin induction, all recipients took tacrolimus and steroids.

Notes on the study in general: In patients with graft-donor T cell macrochimerism, allograft graft-versus-host to host-versus-graft clonal ratios were high.

Concerning this clone: Its antigen is currently unknown.

The CDR3 consists of 11 residues. The V gene lost 2 bases and the J gene lost 5 bases, with 5 bases spanning the gap. The germline V gene has CDR1 DFQATT and CDR2 SNEGSKA (reference sequence). Repertoires were generated with immunoSEQ multiplex PCR, while TCRdb's copy carries only in-frame clones and drops some. The sample shows 84,000 or so clones, roughly 80% of them seen only once. Material: unstimulated CD4+ T cells sorted from spleen or lymph node cells, obtained before intestinal transplant. The chain links TRBV20-1 to TRBJ2-3; D is uncertain. The receptor comes from a human donor who received an intestinal transplant. The CDR3 DNA reads as TGCAGTGCTAGACCAAAAGATACGCAGTATTTT. Amino acids: CSARPKDTQYF.